Here is one T cell receptor (beta chain) with its context. The antigen remains unidentified. TCRdb keeps only in-frame clones here, not all; method: immunoSEQ multiplex PCR. The table shows roughly 350,000 clones, with about nine tenths occurring only once. Treatment denoted: 15 to 20 received Ad26.COV2.S at low or high dose, single or two shots; about 5 received placebo; per-sample allocation not given. The investigators took samples on day 63 after the first vaccine or placebo injection. The data stem from a study of Ad26.COV2.S vaccination and SARS-CoV-2 variants. Study-level information: Ad26.COV2.S was injected intramuscularly once or twice, 56 days apart. General observations from the study: In vaccinated individuals, spike-specific CD8+ and CD4+ T cell responses reportedly displayed substantial breadth.

The CDR3 is 14 amino acids. Trimming removed 2 bases at V and 9 bases at J, with 11 bases between. CDR1 and CDR2 from the germline V gene are ENHRY and SYGVKD. This TCR was sampled from a person between 18 and 60 years old who received the Ad26.COV2.S COVID-19 vaccine or a placebo. This sequence joins TRBV10-3 and TRBJ1-6; the D gene is possibly TRBD1 (5 bases). The source was peripheral blood, collected in a trial of Ad26.COV2.S vaccine versus placebo. CDR3 bases: TGTGCCATCAGTGAGGGGACGCAAGGTTCACCCCTCCACTTT. Its translation: CAISEGTQGSPLHF.